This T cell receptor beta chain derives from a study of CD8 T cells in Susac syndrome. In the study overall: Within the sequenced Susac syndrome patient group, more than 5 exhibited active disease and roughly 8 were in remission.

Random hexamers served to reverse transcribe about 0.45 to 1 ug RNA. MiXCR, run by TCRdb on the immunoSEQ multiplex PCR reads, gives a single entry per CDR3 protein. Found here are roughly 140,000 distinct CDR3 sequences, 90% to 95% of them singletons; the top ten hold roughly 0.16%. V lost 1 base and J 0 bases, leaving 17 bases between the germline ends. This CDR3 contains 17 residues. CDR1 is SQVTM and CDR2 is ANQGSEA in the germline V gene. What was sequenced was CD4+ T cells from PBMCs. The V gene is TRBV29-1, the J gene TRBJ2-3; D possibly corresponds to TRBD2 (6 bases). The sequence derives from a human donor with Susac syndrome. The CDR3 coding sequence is TGCAGCGTTGAAGTGGGGCGGGGATGGGTAAGCACAGATACGCAGTATTTT. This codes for CSVEVGRGWVSTDTQYF.